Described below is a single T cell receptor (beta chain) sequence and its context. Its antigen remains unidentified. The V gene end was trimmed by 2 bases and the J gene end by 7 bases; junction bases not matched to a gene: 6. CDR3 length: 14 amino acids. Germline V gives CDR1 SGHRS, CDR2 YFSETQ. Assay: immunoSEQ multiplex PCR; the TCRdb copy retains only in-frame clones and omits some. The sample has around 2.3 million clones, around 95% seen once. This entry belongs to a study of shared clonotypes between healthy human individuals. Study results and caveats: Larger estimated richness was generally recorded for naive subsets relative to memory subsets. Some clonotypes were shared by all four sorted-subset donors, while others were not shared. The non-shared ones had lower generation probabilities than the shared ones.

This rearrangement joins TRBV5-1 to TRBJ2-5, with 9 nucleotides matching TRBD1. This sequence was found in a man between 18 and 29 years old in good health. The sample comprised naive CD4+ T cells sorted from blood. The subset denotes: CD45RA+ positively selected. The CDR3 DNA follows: TGCGCCAGCAGCTTCTGGACAGGGGTGGGGACCCAGTACTTC. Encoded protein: CASSFWTGVGTQYF.